The present TCR delta chain was sequenced within a study of γδ T cells in repeated Plasmodium falciparum infection. TCRdb fed the multiplex PCR reads to CATT. Among 50,000 to 65,000 delta-chain clones listed, over 1.5% were seen once. This clone appeared a few times. TCRdb has a much larger clone's protein, which differs at residue 20 from the translation of this DNA, likely because of a read error; what is shown is the protein translated from the DNA. Germline CDR1 and CDR2: TSWWSYY and QGS. The CDR3 extends over 21 amino acids. Gammadelta T cells were flow-sorted from PBMC into Vgamma9/Vdelta2+ and Vdelta2-negative populations for bulk analysis.

The clonotype comes from a pool of human donors (malaria-infected and uninfected, not separated). Here the V gene is TRDV1, but the J gene went uncalled; the table calls TRDD3, which could not be checked here. The material sequenced was gamma-delta T cells from blood. In nucleotides, the CDR3 is TGTGCTCTTGGGGAGGTTAGGGGTAAACTGGGGGATACGCCGGGGACCGATAAACTCACCTTT. It codes for CALGEVRGKLGDTPGTDKLTF.